These 27 T cell receptor delta chains came from one sample sequenced in a study of gamma-delta chains in newborns, infants, children. TCRdb re-called clones from the reads using CATT. In the table there are about 6,100 delta-chain clones, roughly 2% of which are singletons. The sequenced sample was blood. These receptor sequences come from a child who was a newborn, infant or young child, either healthy, febrile or measles-vaccinated (not recorded which).

This clone was found a few times. TCRdb attributes to this sequence the protein of a much larger clone, which differs from the DNA translation at residue 13; a read error is likely, and the protein displayed is translated from the DNA. The chain has TRDV2 and TRDJ3; 10 bases are a match to TRDD3. Looked up from germline, CDR1 is GEAIGNYY and CDR2 is EKD. The CDR3 sequence is 19 residues long. The DNA of the CDR3 is TGTGCCTGTGACACCGTCCGGGGGATACGGGCCTGGGTCACCCGACAGATGTTTTTC. Encoded protein: CACDTVRGIRAWVTRQMFF.

Points on this clone: This clone may be a read error of a much larger clone one base away. The sample contains more than one DNA sequence encoding this CDR3. The rearrangement joins TRDV2 to TRDJ3, with 10 bases aligning to TRDD3. Losses at the gene ends were 2 bases for V and 2 bases for J; bases not matched to a gene: 8. The CDR3 is 19 residues long. Per the germline V gene, CDR1 is GEAIGNYY and CDR2 is EKD. The CDR3, as DNA: TGTGCCTGTGACAGGCTGGGGGATAATAAAGCCTGGGACACCCGACAGATGTTTTTC. This codes for CACDRLGDNKAWDTRQMFF.

By sample fraction, this clone is medium-sized. The likely explanation is a read error, given a far larger clone one base away. This sequence joins TRDV2 and TRDJ2, with 12 bases matching TRDD3. The V gene's germline CDR1 is GEAIGNYY and CDR2 EKD. The CDR3 spans 14 residues. CDR3 nucleotides: TGTGCCTGTGACGTACTGGGGGATACAGCACAACCCTTCTTT. Its protein product is CACDVLGDTAQPFF.

This clone was counted between two and nine times. The amino acid sequence in TCRdb belongs to a much larger clone and departs from this DNA's translation at residue 8, likely a sequencing read error; the sequence shown is translated from the DNA. This chain uses TRDV2 with TRDJ3; the match to TRDD3 covers 7 bases. V shed 1 base and J 0 bases; nucleotides not matched to a gene: 8. CDR3 size: 19 residues. The germline V gene has CDR1 GEAIGNYY and CDR2 EKD. In nucleotides, the CDR3 is TGTGCCTGTGACACTGGGGGACACAGGGACTCCTGGGACACCCGACAGATGTTTTTC. This sequence encodes CACDTGGHRDSWDTRQMFF.

Note on this clone: With a much larger clone just one base away, this may be a read error. The rearrangement links TRDV2 to TRDJ2; TRDD3 matches at 10 bases. The CDR3 runs 16 residues. The germline CDR1 and CDR2 sequences are GEAIGNYY and EKD. The chain's CDR3 is CACDTLGDYLAAQLFF. The CDR3 nucleotides are TGTGCCTGTGACACACTGGGGGATTATTTGGCAGCACAACTCTTCTTT.

As concerns this clone: This may come from a read error, since a much larger clone is one base off. The gene calls are TRDV2 and TRDJ3, with 7 bases aligning to TRDD3. V shed 0 bases and J 11 bases; nucleotides not matched to a gene: 9. Germline CDR1 is GEAIGNYY and CDR2 is EKD. This CDR3 is built from 16 residues. CDR3: CACDTAGDRASRQMFF. The CDR3 DNA sequence: TGTGCCTGTGACACCGCGGGGGATCGGGCCTCCCGACAGATGTTTTTC.

On this clone: A read error is the likely source, as a far larger clone sits one nucleotide away. Additional DNA sequences in this sample encode the identical CDR3. The chain carries TRDV2 and TRDJ3; TRDD3 agrees at 13 bases. The germline gives CDR1 GEAIGNYY, CDR2 EKD. This CDR3 contains 20 residues. The CDR3 loop is CACDNTGGYGSSWDTRQMFF. In DNA, the CDR3 is TGTGCCTGCGACAATACTGGGGGATACGGCAGCTCCTGGGACACCCGACAGATGTTTTTC.

In its sample, this clone was seen a few times. TCRdb assigns this DNA the protein of a much larger clone, which departs from its translation at residue 3; this likely reflects a read error, and the protein shown comes from translating the DNA. The chain carries TRDV2 and TRDJ3, with TRDD3 identical over 8 bases. Germline lookup yields CDR1 GEAIGNYY and CDR2 EKD. This CDR3 is 18 amino acids long. In nucleotides, the CDR3 is TGTGCCTTTGACACCGGCTGGGGGAGCTCCTGGGACACCCGACAGATGTTTTTC. Its protein is CAFDTGWGSSWDTRQMFF.

Points on this clone: A read error is possible here, since a much larger clone lies one base away. The rearrangement links TRDV2 to TRDJ3; 12 bases align to TRDD3. V lost 5 bases, J lost 1 base, and 11 bases stayed unmatched. Germline lookup yields CDR1 GEAIGNYY and CDR2 EKD. The CDR3 consists of 20 residues. DNA for the CDR3: TGTGCCTGTGGCTACTGGGGGATACAAGAGGGATCCTGGGACACCCGACAGATGTTTTTC. Translated, it gives CACGYWGIQEGSWDTRQMFF.

Relative to its sample, this clone is medium-sized. The genes are TRDV2 and TRDJ3, with TRDD3 matching 11 bases. Germline V gene lookup returns CDR1 GEAIGNYY and CDR2 EKD. The CDR3 runs 18 residues. Germline trimming cut 3 bases from V and 0 bases from J; bases unmatched to any gene: 3. CDR3 loop: CACDAWGIRSWDTRQMFF. CDR3 in DNA: TGTGCCTGTGACGCTTGGGGGATACGCTCCTGGGACACCCGACAGATGTTTTTC.

In the case of this clone: TCRdb lists the protein of a much larger clone for this DNA, which differs at residue 11, so this is likely a read error; the protein given here is translated from the DNA itself. The chain couples TRDV1 to TRDJ1, with TRDD3 identical over 7 bases. Germline lookup yields CDR1 TSWWSYY and CDR2 QGS. V shed 4 bases, J shed 2 bases, and the junction held 19 bases outside the gene matches. CDR3 length: 19 residues. The CDR3 reads CALGAKEGYWRIRTDKLIF. The CDR3 DNA is TGTGCTCTTGGGGCGAAAGAGGGGTACTGGAGGATACGGACCGATAAACTCATCTTT.

There are a few counts of this clone. The translation of this DNA and the TCRdb protein of a much larger clone differ at residue 5, probably owing to a read error; the protein shown here is translated from the DNA. V and J are TRDV2 and TRDJ2; TRDD3 might be the D (6 bases). The germline gives CDR1 GEAIGNYY, CDR2 EKD. This CDR3 has 14 residues. Trimming cost V 3 bases and J 5 bases, with 12 bases left between them. The DNA of the CDR3 is TGTGCCTGTGACTTCGTGGGGGGTACAGCACAACTCTTCTTT. This encodes CACDFVGGTAQLFF.

This clone is medium-sized in the sample. This chain uses TRDV2 with TRDJ3; 10 positions match TRDD3. The CDR3 contains 18 residues. The J segment lost 2 bases and the V segment lost 0 bases, leaving 3 bases of the junction unmatched. The germline gives CDR1 GEAIGNYY, CDR2 EKD. This chain's CDR3 is CACDTGWGITWDTRQMFF. For the CDR3, the DNA is TGTGCCTGTGACACCGGCTGGGGGATAACCTGGGACACCCGACAGATGTTTTTC.

Turning to this clone: TCRdb's protein, taken from a much larger clone, differs from this DNA's translation at residue 11, likely owing to a read error; the protein displayed comes from the DNA. The rearrangement joins TRDV2 to TRDJ3, with a tentative D call TRDD3 (5 bases). The germline V gene encodes CDR1 GEAIGNYY and CDR2 EKD. The CDR3 totals 18 residues. The CDR3 nucleotides are TGTGCCTGTGACACCTGGGGACTCAGCTCCTGCGACACCCGACAGATGTTTTTC. This encodes CACDTWGLSSCDTRQMFF.

By sample fraction, this clone is medium-sized (0.01 to 0.1%). Mismatch with germline at one junction end may stem from a read error. Distinct nucleotide sequences in the sample also encode this CDR3. The chain recombines TRDV2 with TRDJ3, with 9 bases fitting TRDD3. There are 20 residues in the CDR3. CDR1 and CDR2 from the germline V gene are GEAIGNYY and EKD. CDR3 DNA sequence: TGTGCCTGTGACTCCGTCCGGGGATACGTGGACTCCTGGGACACCCGCCAGATGTTTTTC. Translation gives CACDSVRGYVDSWDTRQMFF.

A note on this clone: A read error likely explains why the TCRdb protein, taken from a much larger clone, differs from this DNA's translation at residue 12; the protein shown is translated from the DNA. Other DNA sequences in this sample translate to the same CDR3. This chain uses TRDV2 with TRDJ3; 11 bases line up with TRDD3. This CDR3 region has 18 residues. Per germline, CDR1 GEAIGNYY and CDR2 EKD. The CDR3 reads CACDTWGIRSWGTRQMFF. The DNA for the CDR3 is TGTGCCTGTGACACCTGGGGGATACGCTCCTGGGGCACCCGACAGATGTTTTTC.

In regard to this clone: A far more abundant clone sits one base away, making this likely a read error. Other DNA sequences of this sample code for an identical CDR3. The rearrangement joins TRDV2 to TRDJ2; the match to TRDD3 covers 8 bases. Germline-derived CDR1 and CDR2 are GEAIGNYY and EKD. The CDR3 runs 14 residues. CDR3 bases: TGTGCCTGTGACACGACTGGGGGGCCAGCGCAACTCTTCTTT. Protein product: CACDTTGGPAQLFF.

On this clone: Being one base from a much bigger clone, this may be a read error. The gene calls are TRDV2 and TRDJ3; D is possibly TRDD3 (5 bases). Germline values: CDR1 GEAIGNYY, CDR2 EKD. CDR3 length: 18 residues. The CDR3 spells CACDTGDPRSRDTRQMFF. DNA for the CDR3: TGTGCCTGTGACACCGGGGACCCCCGCTCCCGGGACACCCGACAGATGTTTTTC.

Points on this clone: The amino acid sequence in TCRdb belongs to a much larger clone and departs from this DNA's translation at residue 12, likely a sequencing read error; the sequence shown is translated from the DNA. The gene calls are TRDV2 and TRDJ2; 8 positions agree with TRDD3. The CDR3 covers 14 residues. Germline loops: CDR1 GEAIGNYY, CDR2 EKD. The CDR3 is CACDTWGMTAQPFF. CDR3 nucleotide sequence: TGTGCCTGTGACACCTGGGGGATGACAGCACAACCCTTCTTT.

This clone was detected only a few times. TCRdb lists the protein of a much larger clone for this DNA, which differs at residue 6, so this is likely a read error; the protein given here is translated from the DNA itself. Other DNA sequences of this sample code for an identical CDR3. The chain employs TRDV2 and TRDJ3; D remains unclear. The germline V gene encodes CDR1 GEAIGNYY and CDR2 EKD. The ends were cut back, 0 bases at V and 5 bases at J, with 1 base in the middle. The CDR3 totals 13 residues. CDR3 DNA: TGTGCCTGTGACACCAGGGACACCCGACAGATGTTTTTC. This encodes CACDTRDTRQMFF.

This clone has more than one count but fewer than ten. A much more abundant neighbour one base away suggests this may be a read error. This sample includes further DNA sequences coding for the same CDR3. This chain joins TRDV1 and TRDJ2, with TRDD3 matching over 11 bases. This CDR3 region has 27 residues. Per the germline V gene, CDR1 is TSWWSYY and CDR2 is QGS. J lost 0 bases, V lost 3 bases, and 33 bases had no gene match. CDR3 sequence (DNA): TGTGCTCTTGGGGATGGGTTCTTACTGCGGAGGTTCCTACTGGGGGATATAAGAGAACCTTTGACAGCACAACTCTTCTTT. Translated, it gives CALGDGFLLRRFLLGDIREPLTAQLFF.

At least ten counts were recorded for this clone. CDR3 nucleotide sequence: TGTGCCTGTGACGCCTTACTGGGGGATACGCGGGGGAGCTCCTGGGACACCCGACAGATGTTTTTC. Amino acids: CACDALLGDTRGSSWDTRQMFF. The rearrangement uses TRDV2 and TRDJ3; 13 bases agree with TRDD3. The CDR3 sequence is 22 residues long. The ends lost 3 bases at V and 0 bases at J; junction bases unmatched: 13. Per germline, CDR1 GEAIGNYY and CDR2 EKD.

This clone is categorized as medium-sized. V gene TRDV2 combines with J gene TRDJ3, with 8 bases lining up with TRDD3. CDR1 is GEAIGNYY, CDR2 EKD, per germline. After removal of 0 bases from V and 0 bases from J, the junction contained 12 bases not matched to a gene. The CDR3 extends over 21 amino acids. This CDR3 reads CACDTGGLLGVSSWDTRQMFF. The CDR3 bases are TGTGCCTGTGACACCGGAGGTCTACTGGGGGTCAGCTCCTGGGACACCCGACAGATGTTTTTC.

This clone was detected a few times. With a much larger clone just one base away, this may be a read error. Different DNA sequences within this sample yield the same CDR3. This chain joins TRDV2 and TRDJ3; D unclear. Per the germline V gene, CDR1 is GEAIGNYY and CDR2 is EKD. The CDR3 runs to 18 residues. The V gene lost 1 base and the J gene lost 0 bases, with 12 bases spanning the gap. The CDR3 sequence is CACDTAISLSWDTRQMFF. The CDR3 DNA reads TGTGCCTGTGACACGGCGATAAGCCTCTCCTGGGACACCCGACAGATGTTTTTC.

This clone was counted only a few times. The protein held in TCRdb is that of a much larger clone and does not match this DNA's translation at residue 6, likely because of a read error; the protein shown is translated from the DNA. The CDR3 loop reads CACDTILGDTTAQLFF. In nucleotides, the CDR3 is TGTGCCTGTGACACCATACTGGGGGATACTACAGCACAACTCTTCTTT. The chain links TRDV2 to TRDJ2; 12 nucleotides agree with TRDD3. The CDR3 loop spans 16 amino acids. The junction had 3 bases not matched to a gene; V was cut back by 0 bases and J by 5 bases. From germline, CDR1 is GEAIGNYY and CDR2 EKD.

As to this clone: Germline is not matched at one junction end, which may reflect a read error. This sequence joins TRDV2 and TRDJ2; D is perhaps TRDD3 (6 bases). There are 16 residues in the CDR3. Germline CDR1 and CDR2: GEAIGNYY and EKD. CDR3 sequence (DNA): TGTGCCTGTGACACCGTGGGGGCAGCTTTGACAGCCCAACTCTTCTTT. This translates into CACDTVGAALTAQLFF.

This clone has only a few counts. It is likely a read error: a sequence one base away is far more abundant. Other DNA variants within this sample encode the same CDR3. V usage is TRDV2 and J usage is TRDJ1; the match to TRDD3 covers 7 bases. This CDR3 is built from 13 residues. Germline V gene lookup returns CDR1 GEAIGNYY and CDR2 EKD. CDR3 sequence (DNA): TGTGCCTGCGACACCTGGGGGACCGATAAACTCATCTTT. This sequence encodes CACDTWGTDKLIF.